The T cell receptor (beta chain) under discussion was sequenced for a study of blood T cell repertoires in COVID-19. Looking at the study overall: From the United States, Italy and Spain came samples of acute and convalescent COVID-19.

In the source study's methods: Amplification with reference gene primers provided the estimates of nucleated cell counts. The table came from immunoSEQ multiplex PCR; TCRdb's copy has only in-frame clones and leaves some out. V and J calls and clone size are copied from that table; D and trimming were computed from the DNA. The sample has over 250,000 clones; roughly four fifths are singletons. The CDR3 is 18 residues long. The germline V gene has CDR1 SGHRS and CDR2 YFSETQ. The V and J ends lost 0 bases and 0 bases respectively, with 16 bases between them. The origin of this receptor is a woman in her forties or fifties who had recovered from COVID-19. Sequenced sample: peripheral blood. The J gene is TRBJ2-1, the V gene TRBV5-1; weak D call: TRBD2 (5 bases). Here the CDR3 reads CASSLGLRRVASYNEQFF. CDR3 DNA sequence: TGCGCCAGCAGCTTGGGCTTACGGCGGGTAGCCTCCTACAATGAGCAGTTCTTC.